This is a list of T cell receptor beta chains from one sample in a study of T cell changes during pregnancy in multiple sclerosis. Sequencing was performed with immunoSEQ multiplex PCR; in TCRdb, only in-frame clones are kept and a portion is missing. Of approximately 20,000 clones detected, about 87% appear once; the ten largest clones hold 5% to 6.5%. Sample: CD8+ T cells from peripheral blood mononuclear cells, taken after pregnancy. These receptors were obtained from a female donor in good health, enrolled as a control in a pregnancy study. CDR3s include the opening cysteine and the closing phenylalanine or tryptophan. D genes are given only for firm matches. Rows may omit the clone size; those that give it use once, few, many or a size class.

clone_size: .
v_call: TRBV9
d_call: TRBD1
cdr3_length: 18
j_call: TRBJ1-4
cdr3_nt: TGTGCCAGCAGCGTAGGGTGGGACAGAGTCCCTTCTAATGAAAAACTGTTTTTT
cdr3_aa: CASSVGWDRVPSNEKLFF

clone_size: .
v_call: TRBV15
d_call: .
cdr3_length: 15
j_call: TRBJ2-7
cdr3_nt: TGTGCCACCAGCAGAGATTTCGGATTCCTCGGGGAGCAGTACTTC
cdr3_aa: CATSRDFGFLGEQYF

clone_size: .
v_call: TRBV2
d_call: .
cdr3_length: 15
j_call: TRBJ2-3
cdr3_nt: TGTGCCAGCAGTGAAGCTTTCTCCCGCACAGATACGCAGTATTTT
cdr3_aa: CASSEAFSRTDTQYF

clone_size: .
v_call: TRBV29-1
d_call: TRBD1
cdr3_length: 13
j_call: TRBJ1-1
cdr3_nt: TGCAGCGTGGGGACAGGGCGAGGGACTGAAGCTTTCTTT
cdr3_aa: CSVGTGRGTEAFF

clone_size: .
v_call: TRBV29-1
d_call: .
cdr3_length: 13
j_call: TRBJ1-2
cdr3_nt: TGCAGCGTTGAAAACAGGCCTAGGGGAGGCTACACCTTC
cdr3_aa: CSVENRPRGGYTF

clone_size: .
v_call: TRBV6-5
d_call: TRBD1
cdr3_length: 16
j_call: TRBJ1-2
cdr3_nt: TGTGCCAGCAGTTTTAACACGGACAGGGGAGTCTATGGCTACACCTTC
cdr3_aa: CASSFNTDRGVYGYTF

clone_size: .
v_call: TRBV19
d_call: .
cdr3_length: 14
j_call: TRBJ2-5
cdr3_nt: TGTGCCAGTAGTATGAAGGGGGGGGTCGAGACCCAGTACTTC
cdr3_aa: CASSMKGGVETQYF

clone_size: .
v_call: TRBV6-4
d_call: TRBD2
cdr3_length: 15
j_call: TRBJ2-1
cdr3_nt: TGTGCCAGCTCGGAGGAGAGCGGGGGGTACAATGAGCAGTTCTTC
cdr3_aa: CASSEESGGYNEQFF

clone_size: .
v_call: TRBV19
d_call: TRBD2
cdr3_length: 21
j_call: TRBJ2-1
cdr3_nt: TGTGCCAGTAGTATAGTTCCCGAAAAGCGACAGGCGAGCGGGGGGGTAGGTGAGCAGTTCTTC
cdr3_aa: CASSIVPEKRQASGGVGEQFF

clone_size: .
v_call: TRBV6-6
d_call: .
cdr3_length: 13
j_call: TRBJ1-1
cdr3_nt: TGTGCCAGCAGTACAGGGTCAAACACTGAAGCTTTCTTT
cdr3_aa: CASSTGSNTEAFF

clone_size: once
v_call: TRBV6-6
d_call: .
cdr3_length: 15
j_call: TRBJ1-2
cdr3_nt: TGTGCCAGCAGTCTAACAGAAGCGGCTGGTTATGGCTACACCTTC
cdr3_aa: CASSLTEAAGYGYTF

clone_size: .
v_call: TRBV5-4
d_call: .
cdr3_length: 12
j_call: TRBJ1-2
cdr3_nt: TGTGCCAGCCTGGGCAGGGGCTATGGCTACACCTTC
cdr3_aa: CASLGRGYGYTF

clone_size: .
v_call: TRBV4-2
d_call: .
cdr3_length: 16
j_call: TRBJ1-3
cdr3_nt: TGTGCCAGCACCGCTATTGATTCAGGCTCTGGAAACACCATATATTTT
cdr3_aa: CASTAIDSGSGNTIYF

clone_size: .
v_call: TRBV4-2
d_call: .
cdr3_length: 16
j_call: TRBJ2-2
cdr3_nt: TGTGCCAGCAGCCAATTACCTACTTCGAACACCGGGGAGCTGTTTTTT
cdr3_aa: CASSQLPTSNTGELFF

clone_size: .
v_call: TRBV9
d_call: .
cdr3_length: 16
j_call: TRBJ2-2
cdr3_nt: TGTGCCAGCAGCGTAGTAGGGGTGAAGGACACCGGGGAGCTGTTTTTT
cdr3_aa: CASSVVGVKDTGELFF

clone_size: .
v_call: TRBV6-5
d_call: TRBD2
cdr3_length: 16
j_call: TRBJ2-3
cdr3_nt: TGTGCCAGCAGTTACTCACGGACTAGCGGCACAGATACGCAGTATTTT
cdr3_aa: CASSYSRTSGTDTQYF

clone_size: .
v_call: TRBV29-1
d_call: TRBD1
cdr3_length: 12
j_call: TRBJ1-2
cdr3_nt: TGCAGCGTCACAGGGGGAATTTATGGCTACACCTTC
cdr3_aa: CSVTGGIYGYTF

clone_size: few
v_call: TRBV4-3
d_call: .
cdr3_length: 16
j_call: TRBJ1-6
cdr3_nt: TGCGCCAGCAGCGAAAGAAGGAGGGGAAGTAATTCACCCCTCCACTTT
cdr3_aa: CASSERRRGSNSPLHF

clone_size: .
v_call: TRBV19
d_call: .
cdr3_length: 13
j_call: TRBJ2-5
cdr3_nt: TGTGCCAGTAGCCCCGCCAGTCAAGAGACCCAGTACTTC
cdr3_aa: CASSPASQETQYF

clone_size: .
v_call: TRBV13
d_call: TRBD1
cdr3_length: 16
j_call: TRBJ2-7
cdr3_nt: TGTGCCAGCAGCTCCGGGACAGGCATGAGGAGATACGAGCAGTACTTC
cdr3_aa: CASSSGTGMRRYEQYF

clone_size: .
v_call: TRBV4-2
d_call: .
cdr3_length: 15
j_call: TRBJ2-7
cdr3_nt: TGTGCCAGCAGCCAACAACCGGAGGACTCCTACGAGCAGTACTTC
cdr3_aa: CASSQQPEDSYEQYF

clone_size: .
v_call: TRBV4-3
d_call: .
cdr3_length: 14
j_call: TRBJ2-7
cdr3_nt: TGCGCCAGCAGCCAGGCTGTCAACAGCTACGAGCAGTACTTC
cdr3_aa: CASSQAVNSYEQYF